A single sample is the source of the 6 T cell receptor beta chains below, sequenced in a study of cytomegalovirus exposure and HLA in healthy donors. Researchers ran the PCR with 60 Vbeta and 13 Jbeta primers. The assay was immunoSEQ multiplex PCR, and TCRdb's table has in-frame clones only and misses some. In the table there are 200,000 or so clones, 75% to 85% of which are singletons. The sequenced sample was PBMCs. The receptor source for this set is a woman between 40 and 50 years old in good health and CMV-seronegative.

This clone was seen a single time. The rearrangement links TRBV10-3 to TRBJ1-1, with TRBD1 matching over 7 bases. With V trimmed by 6 bases and J by 4 bases, 2 bases remained unmatched. The CDR3 covers 12 residues. Germline V gene data show CDR1 as ENHRY and CDR2 as SYGVKD. The CDR3 here is CAIRTGSTEAFF. CDR3 coding DNA: TGTGCCATCAGGACAGGGAGCACTGAAGCTTTCTTT.

V gene TRBV5-1 combines with J gene TRBJ2-7; D might be TRBD1 (6 bases). CDR3 length: 16 amino acids. V was pared by 0 bases and J by 1 base, with 14 bases between. Per the germline V gene, CDR1 is SGHRS and CDR2 is YFSETQ. The CDR3 coding sequence is TGCGCCAGCAGCTTGGAGGACAGTCTTCTTTCCTACGAGCAGTACTTC. This translates into CASSLEDSLLSYEQYF.

This chain connects TRBV27 to TRBJ1-2; TRBD1 agrees at 7 bases. The germline V gene has CDR1 MNHEY and CDR2 SMNVEV (reference sequence). The junction had 17 bases not matched to a gene; V was cut back by 5 bases and J by 8 bases. The CDR3 has 16 amino acids. The CDR3 coding sequence is TGTGCCAGCAGTCCATCGGGTGGGCCGACAGGGTGGGGCTACACCTTC. As protein: CASSPSGGPTGWGYTF.

The chain couples TRBV28 to TRBJ1-2, with 12 bases aligning to TRBD1. The V gene's germline CDR1 is MDHEN and CDR2 SYDVKM. CDR3 length: 19 residues. J gave up 4 bases and V 2 bases, and 14 bases lay outside the gene matches. This chain's CDR3 is CASSLVWGTGGRTSYGYTF. CDR3 DNA: TGTGCCAGCAGTTTAGTTTGGGGGACAGGGGGCCGTACGTCCTATGGCTACACCTTC.

This clone was found once. The chain uses TRBV5-4 and TRBJ2-2; D not certain. Germline V CDR1 and CDR2: SGHNT, YYREEE (reference sequence). Trimming shortened V by 1 base and J by 0 bases, and 13 bases separated the two germline ends. The CDR3 has 17 residues. In DNA form, the CDR3 reads TGTGCCAGCAGCTTGTCGGCTAACAGAGCGAACACCGGGGAGCTGTTTTTT. Its translation is CASSLSANRANTGELFF.

The gene calls are TRBV6-6 and TRBJ2-1, with 11 bases that match TRBD1. There are 15 residues in the CDR3. The junction had 4 bases not matched to a gene; V was cut back by 3 bases and J by 6 bases. The germline V gene encodes CDR1 MNHNY and CDR2 SVGAGI (reference sequence). The CDR3 loop is CASSYSGQGANEQFF. Written as DNA, the CDR3 is TGTGCCAGCAGTTATTCTGGACAGGGGGCCAATGAGCAGTTCTTC.